These 7 T cell receptor beta chains originate from one sample sequenced in a study of OX40 agonist ivuxolimab in advanced cancers. Data came from immunoSEQ multiplex PCR; TCRdb stores just in-frame clones and leaves some out. Among some 44,000 clones listed, more than 75% were seen once. Sequenced material: CD4+ or CD8+ T cells sorted from blood, taken in a trial of the OX40 agonist ivuxolimab. These receptors were collected from an adult with an advanced solid tumor such as melanoma, head and neck, liver or kidney cancer.

This clone was detected once. The chain combines TRBV6-6 with TRBJ1-4, with a weak D call TRBD1 (6 bases). The CDR3 loop spans 15 amino acids. Germline lookup yields CDR1 MNHNY and CDR2 SVGAGI (reference sequence). The V end lost 2 bases, the J end lost 7 bases, and 14 bases lay between the germline ends. CDR3 sequence (DNA): TGTGCCAGCAGTTACGGCGGGACAAGGGGTGAAAAACTGTTTTTT. This encodes CASSYGGTRGEKLFF.

The CDR3 protein is CAIAGLAAYNEQFF. The CDR3 DNA reads as TGTGCCATCGCGGGACTAGCGGCCTACAATGAGCAGTTCTTC. V usage is TRBV10-3 and J usage is TRBJ2-1; TRBD2 matches at 11 bases. V lost 8 bases and J lost 2; bases outside the gene matches: 2. Germline CDR1 and CDR2: ENHRY and SYGVKD. The CDR3 totals 14 residues.

This clone was seen once. The rearrangement uses TRBV28 and TRBJ1-5; D is possibly TRBD1 (6 bases). Trimming removed 5 bases at V and 0 bases at J, with 17 bases between. CDR3 length: 17 amino acids. In germline, CDR1 is MDHEN, CDR2 SYDVKM. The CDR3 protein is CASSGEGRGYSNQPQHF. The CDR3 DNA reads TGTGCCAGCAGTGGCGAGGGGAGGGGGTATAGCAATCAGCCCCAGCATTTT.

The rearrangement links TRBV6-6 to TRBJ1-2, with TRBD1 identical over 8 bases. The CDR3 extends over 14 amino acids. The germline V gene has CDR1 MNHNY and CDR2 SVGAGI (reference sequence). The V gene end was trimmed by 5 bases and the J gene end by 4 bases; junction bases not matched to a gene: 6. The CDR3, as DNA: TGTGCCAGCAGTGAGGCGGGACAGGTCTATGGCTACACCTTC. Amino acids: CASSEAGQVYGYTF.

V is TRBV12-5 and J is TRBJ1-3; D uncertain. The CDR3 is 15 residues long. CDR1 LGHNT and CDR2 FRNRAP come from the germline V gene. Trimming shortened V by 2 bases and J by 3 bases, and 11 bases separated the two germline ends. The CDR3 nucleotides are TGTGCTAGTGGTTTGATGCCGAACAATGGAAACACCATATATTTT. Translating gives CASGLMPNNGNTIYF.

V usage is TRBV5-1 and J usage is TRBJ2-1, with D perhaps matching TRBD2 (5 bases). The CDR3 length is 14 residues. The V gene's germline CDR1 is SGHRS and CDR2 YFSETQ. Trimming left V 2 bases short and J 3 bases short, with 9 bases between. The CDR3 bases are TGCGCCAGCAGCTTAGGCACTAGCTACAATGAGCAGTTCTTC. Its translation is CASSLGTSYNEQFF.

The genes are TRBV7-2 and TRBJ1-6, with 9 nucleotides matching TRBD1. Losses at the gene ends were 3 bases for V and 14 bases for J; bases not matched to a gene: 5. CDR3 length: 13 amino acids. The germline CDR1 and CDR2 sequences are SGHTA and FQGNSA. The CDR3: CASSLDRGFSLHF. In DNA form, the CDR3 reads TGTGCCAGCAGCTTGGACAGGGGTTTCTCCCTCCACTTT.